This TCR beta chain was identified in a study of T cell responses to AZD1222 COVID-19 vaccine. Study-level background: Pooling of second doses given at about 4 or about 12 weeks was done. Points from the study as a whole: Repertoire sampling occurred only after the peak T cell response. Close to half of spike-specific TCRs reportedly recognize unmutated variant regions.

As to this clone: Its antigen is unknown.

Assay used: immunoSEQ multiplex PCR; TCRdb lists only in-frame clones, some missing. The profile shows approximately 160,000 clones, approximately 93% of them singletons. The germline V gene encodes CDR1 KGHSH and CDR2 LQKENI. CDR3 size: 15 residues. Trimming cost V 6 bases and J 9 bases; bases outside gene matches: 14. The clonotype was recovered from an adult in good health. The sequenced sample was peripheral blood, obtained on day 0 of AZD1222 vaccination. This chain uses TRBV18 with TRBJ2-1, with 7 bases that match TRBD2. The CDR3 sequence: CASSPTGGERGEQFF. DNA for the CDR3: TGTGCCAGCTCCCCAACAGGAGGGGAGCGGGGTGAGCAGTTCTTC.